The 7 T cell receptor beta chains reported below all come from one sample, sequenced in a study of cytomegalovirus exposure and HLA in healthy donors. 13 Jbeta primers and 60 Vbeta primers were used for the PCR. Some clones are missing from TCRdb's copy, which holds only in-frame ones; the method was immunoSEQ multiplex PCR. The specimen's table records over 60,000 clones. Sequenced material: PBMCs. These receptors originate from a female donor in good health and CMV-seropositive.

The genes are TRBV6-5 and TRBJ1-4; D is unresolved. The CDR3 consists of 14 residues. The V and J ends lost 2 bases and 2 bases respectively, with 6 bases between them. In germline, CDR1 is MNHEY, CDR2 SVGAGI. In nucleotides, the CDR3 is TGTGCCAGCAGTTACGGGCAGACTAATGAAAAACTGTTTTTT. Translation: CASSYGQTNEKLFF.

V is TRBV5-1 and J is TRBJ1-4, with 7 bases matching TRBD1. This CDR3 region has 14 residues. From germline, CDR1 is SGHRS and CDR2 YFSETQ. Unmatched junction bases numbered 4, after V lost 6 bases and J lost 2 bases. The CDR3 loop reads CASKTGPTNEKLFF. For the CDR3, the DNA is TGCGCCAGCAAGACAGGGCCGACTAATGAAAAACTGTTTTTT.

The chain carries TRBV27 and TRBJ2-3; D is perhaps TRBD2 (6 bases). Germline V gene sequence: CDR1 MNHEY, CDR2 SMNVEV (reference sequence). Trimming pared 6 bases from V and 6 bases from J, leaving 16 bases between. The CDR3 covers 14 residues. CDR3 region: CASSPKRAGDTQYF. CDR3 DNA sequence: TGTGCCAGCAGCCCTAAGCGGGCAGGGGATACGCAGTATTTT.

The chain has TRBV7-6 and TRBJ1-2, with D perhaps matching TRBD1 (6 bases). Trimming pared 4 bases from V and 6 bases from J, leaving 24 bases between. Looked up from germline, CDR1 is SGHVS and CDR2 is FNYEAQ. The CDR3 has 17 residues. The CDR3 region is CASSSPGEGGASDGYTF. The DNA of the CDR3 is TGTGCCAGCAGCTCCCCCGGGGAGGGGGGCGCCTCTGATGGCTACACCTTC.

This chain connects TRBV9 to TRBJ2-3, with 13 positions matching TRBD2. Germline V CDR1 and CDR2: SGDLS, YYNGEE. The J segment lost 3 bases and the V segment lost 3 bases, leaving 7 bases of the junction unmatched. The CDR3 runs to 17 residues. In DNA, the CDR3 is TGTGCCAGCAGCGCATCTGGGACTAGCGGGGTGACAGATACGCAGTATTTT. Its translation: CASSASGTSGVTDTQYF.

V usage is TRBV28 and J usage is TRBJ1-2, with D possibly TRBD1 on 5 matching bases. Trimming took off 8 bases at V and 3 bases at J, with 22 bases between the two ends. Germline values: CDR1 MDHEN, CDR2 SYDVKM. The CDR3 is 16 residues long. For the CDR3, the DNA is TGTGCCAGCCGGGACGGGGGGAACCTACTGGACTATGGCTACACCTTC. This sequence encodes CASRDGGNLLDYGYTF.

This chain uses TRBV4-3 with TRBJ2-1; D is perhaps TRBD2 (5 bases). The V end lost 2 bases, the J end lost 3 bases, and 23 bases lay between the germline ends. Germline V gene lookup returns CDR1 LGHNA and CDR2 YSLEER. This CDR3 is 19 amino acids long. The CDR3 sequence is CASSQYPNGPAAGYNEQFF. The CDR3 DNA follows: TGCGCCAGCAGCCAATACCCCAACGGGCCAGCGGCCGGCTACAATGAGCAGTTCTTC.